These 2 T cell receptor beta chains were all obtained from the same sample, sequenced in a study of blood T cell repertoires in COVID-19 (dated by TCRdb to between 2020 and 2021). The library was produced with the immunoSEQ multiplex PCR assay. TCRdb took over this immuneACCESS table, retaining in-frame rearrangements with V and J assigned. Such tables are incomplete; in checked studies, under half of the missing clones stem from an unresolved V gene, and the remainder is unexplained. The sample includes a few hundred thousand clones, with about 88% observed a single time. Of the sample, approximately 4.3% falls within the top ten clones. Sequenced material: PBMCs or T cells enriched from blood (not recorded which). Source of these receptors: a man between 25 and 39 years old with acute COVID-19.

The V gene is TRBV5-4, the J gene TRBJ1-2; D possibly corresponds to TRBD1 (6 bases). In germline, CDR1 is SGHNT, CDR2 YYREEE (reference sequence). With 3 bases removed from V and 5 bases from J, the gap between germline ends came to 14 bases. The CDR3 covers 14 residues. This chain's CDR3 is CASSSGAQLYGYTF. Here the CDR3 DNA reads TGTGCCAGCAGCTCAGGGGCGCAGCTATATGGCTACACCTTC. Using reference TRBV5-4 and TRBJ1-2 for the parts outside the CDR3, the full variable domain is ETGVTQSPTHLIKTRGQQVTLRCSSQSGHNTVSWYQQALGQGPQFIFQYYREEENGRGNFPPRFSGLQFPNYSSELNVNALELDDSALYLCASSSGAQLYGYTFGSGTRLTVV.

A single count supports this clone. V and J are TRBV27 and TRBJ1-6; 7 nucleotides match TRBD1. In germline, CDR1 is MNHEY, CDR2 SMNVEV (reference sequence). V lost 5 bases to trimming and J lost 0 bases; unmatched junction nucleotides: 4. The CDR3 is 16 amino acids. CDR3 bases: TGTGCCAGCAGTGCCCGGGACAGCTCCTATAATTCACCCCTCCACTTT. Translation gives CASSARDSSYNSPLHF.